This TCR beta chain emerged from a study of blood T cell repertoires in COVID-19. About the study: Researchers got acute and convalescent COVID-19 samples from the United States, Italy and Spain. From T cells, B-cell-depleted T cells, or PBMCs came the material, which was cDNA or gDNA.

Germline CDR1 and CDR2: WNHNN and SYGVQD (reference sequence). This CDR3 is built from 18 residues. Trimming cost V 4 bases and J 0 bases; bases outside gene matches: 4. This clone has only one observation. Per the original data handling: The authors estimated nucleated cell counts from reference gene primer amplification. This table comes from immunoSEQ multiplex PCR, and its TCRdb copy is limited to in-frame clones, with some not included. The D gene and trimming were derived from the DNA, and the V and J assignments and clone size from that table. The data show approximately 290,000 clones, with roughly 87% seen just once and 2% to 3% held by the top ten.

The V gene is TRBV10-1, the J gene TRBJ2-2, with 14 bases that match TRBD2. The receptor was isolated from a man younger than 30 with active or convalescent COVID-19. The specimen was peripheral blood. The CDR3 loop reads CASSGTSGGTANTGELFF. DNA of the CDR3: TGCGCCAGCAGTGGGACTAGCGGGGGGACGGCGAACACCGGGGAGCTGTTTTTT.